The 20 T cell receptor beta chains below were found in one sample sequenced in a study of shared clonotypes between healthy human individuals. Assay used: immunoSEQ multiplex PCR; TCRdb lists only in-frame clones, some missing. The repertoire holds around 2.1 million clones, with almost 96% as singletons. The material sequenced was naive CD4+ T cells sorted from blood. Subset described: CD45RA+ positively selected. Every receptor here comes from a young man in good health.

The chain links TRBV2 to TRBJ2-3; tentatively, D is TRBD2 (6 bases). Germline V gives CDR1 SNHLY, CDR2 FYNNEI. V was shortened by 3 bases and J by 0 bases, with 13 bases between the two germline ends. CDR3 size: 16 residues. The CDR3 DNA is TGTGCCAGCAGTGAGTCGGACTACTCCAGCACAGATACGCAGTATTTT. This translates into CASSESDYSSTDTQYF.

The rearrangement links TRBV6-1 to TRBJ1-3; TRBD1 is a possible D gene (5 bases). The V end was cut by 1 base, the J end by 1 base, with 8 bases between. The CDR3 totals 15 residues. Germline CDR1 is MNHNS and CDR2 is SASEGT. The CDR3 reads CASSEVGESGNTIYF. CDR3 nucleotides: TGTGCCAGCAGTGAAGTGGGGGAATCTGGAAACACCATATATTTT.

The rearrangement uses TRBV2 and TRBJ2-3, with 7 positions matching TRBD2. The V and J ends lost 6 bases and 3 bases, in that order; junction bases with no gene match: 3. CDR1 is SNHLY, CDR2 FYNNEI, per germline. CDR3 length: 13 amino acids. CDR3 coding DNA: TGTGCCAGCAGCCTACTAGCGACAGATACGCAGTATTTT. Translation: CASSLLATDTQYF.

The chain couples TRBV25-1 to TRBJ1-4; D ambiguous. This CDR3 has 14 amino acids. CDR1 and CDR2 from the germline V gene are MGHDK and SYGVNS. Trimming removed 4 bases at V and 1 base at J, with 7 bases between. DNA of the CDR3: TGTGCCAGCAGTGGATCTCTAACTAATGAAAAACTGTTTTTT. Translation: CASSGSLTNEKLFF.

CDR3 coding DNA: TGTGCCAGCAGCTTATGGGCGGGAGCCACAGATACGCAGTATTTT. Residues: CASSLWAGATDTQYF. The chain couples TRBV7-2 to TRBJ2-3; 7 bases agree with TRBD2. Germline assignment: CDR1 SGHTA and CDR2 FQGNSA. Trimming took 2 bases from V and 2 from J; bases not matched to a gene: 4. This CDR3 spans 15 amino acids. The variable domain in full, with the rest retrieved from reference TRBV7-2 and TRBJ2-3, is GAGVSQSPSNKVTEKGKDVELRCDPISGHTALYWYRQSLGQGLEFLIYFQGNSAPDKSGLPSDRFSAERTGGSVSTLTIQRTQQEDSAVYLCASSLWAGATDTQYFGPGTRLTVL.

The chain carries TRBV4-2 and TRBJ1-2, with D perhaps matching TRBD1 (6 bases). Germline CDR1 and CDR2: LGHNA and YNFKEQ. This CDR3 has 17 residues. V was trimmed by 0 bases and J by 10 bases, leaving 24 bases between them. In DNA form, the CDR3 reads TGTGCCAGCAGCCAAGATCTCGGCAGGGGAAGGGACACACTCTACACCTTC. As protein: CASSQDLGRGRDTLYTF.

With respect to this clone: Other DNA sequences from this sample encode an identical CDR3 as well. The chain recombines TRBV7-9 with TRBJ2-7; TRBD1 might be the D (5 bases). Germline CDR1 SEHNR, CDR2 FQNEAQ (reference sequence). The V end was cut by 2 bases, the J end by 7 bases, with 6 bases between. The CDR3 totals 11 residues. The DNA for the CDR3 is TGTGCCAGCAGCTTAAACAGGGAGCAGTACTTC. Its protein product is CASSLNREQYF.

As for this clone: A junction end diverges from the germline sequence, so it may reflect a read error. This chain connects TRBV15 to TRBJ2-4, with D perhaps assigned TRBD1 or TRBD2 (5 bases each). Germline assignment: CDR1 LNHNV and CDR2 YYDKDF (reference sequence). This CDR3 comprises 12 residues. CDR3 DNA sequence: TGTGCCACCAGCAGAGATGAGGGACGGCCTTGTTTC. Residues: CATSRDEGRPCF. Full variable domain (outside the CDR3, taken from reference TRBV15 and TRBJ2-4): DAMVIQNPRYQVTQFGKPVTLSCSQTLNHNVMYWYQQKSSQAPKLLFHYYDKDFNNEADTPDNFQSRRPNTSFCFLDIRSPGLGDTAMYLCATSRDEGRPCFGAGTRLSVL.

Here the CDR3 reads CASSFAGGPQGTQYF. CDR3 DNA: TGTGCCAGCAGTTTCGCGGGGGGGCCGCAAGGTACGCAGTATTTT. The V call is TRBV9, the J call TRBJ2-3; TRBD2 agrees at 9 bases. The length of the CDR3 is 15 residues. The germline CDR1 and CDR2 sequences are SGDLS and YYNGEE. The trim removed 5 bases at V and 8 bases at J, leaving 12 bases unmatched.

This clone came up once. DNA for the CDR3: TGCGCCAGCAGCTTGGTAACTAGCGGGGACCTAACCTACGAGCAGTACTTC. It yields the protein CASSLVTSGDLTYEQYF. The chain is built from TRBV5-1 and TRBJ2-7; TRBD2 aligns across 10 bases. The CDR3 covers 17 residues. The V gene end was trimmed by 0 bases and the J gene end by 2 bases; junction bases not matched to a gene: 8. Germline values: CDR1 SGHRS, CDR2 YFSETQ.

The rearrangement joins TRBV4-1 to TRBJ1-4; no clear D gene. Germline loops: CDR1 MGHRA, CDR2 YSYEKL. V was cut by 0 bases and J by 8 bases, with 16 bases left in between. The CDR3 runs 16 residues. The CDR3 reads CASSQENVGNVEKLFF. CDR3 sequence (DNA): TGCGCCAGCAGCCAAGAGAATGTGGGGAATGTCGAAAAACTGTTTTTT.

The rearrangement uses TRBV5-4 and TRBJ2-7, with D perhaps TRBD1 (5 bases). V lost 2 bases and J lost 3, with 9 bases in between. The germline V gene has CDR1 SGHNT and CDR2 YYREEE (reference sequence). The CDR3 is 13 residues long. The CDR3 region has the DNA TGTGCCAGCAGCTTAGGCAGGGACTACGAGCAGTACTTC. This sequence encodes CASSLGRDYEQYF.

This sequence joins TRBV5-1 and TRBJ1-1, with unresolved D. Germline CDR1 SGHRS, CDR2 YFSETQ. The CDR3 contains 13 residues. Trimming took 0 bases from V and 7 from J, leaving 10 bases between them. CDR3 nucleotides: TGCGCCAGCAGCTTGGAGGCGATGGGTGAAGCTTTCTTT. Amino acid sequence: CASSLEAMGEAFF.

V usage is TRBV14 and J usage is TRBJ1-6, with D hard to call. Trimming took off 3 bases at V and 0 bases at J, with 3 bases between the two ends. Germline assignment: CDR1 SGHDN and CDR2 FVKESK. The CDR3 is made up of 14 amino acids. CDR3 sequence reads: CASSQSSYNSPLHF. The CDR3 bases are TGTGCCAGCAGCCAGAGCTCCTATAATTCACCCCTCCACTTT.

This chain joins TRBV5-1 and TRBJ2-4; possible D gene TRBD2, 6 bases. Trimming took off 0 bases at V and 0 bases at J, with 10 bases between the two ends. Looked up from germline, CDR1 is SGHRS and CDR2 is YFSETQ. The CDR3 runs to 16 residues. The CDR3, as DNA: TGCGCCAGCAGCTTGGTCGGGGGAGTAGCCAAAAACATTCAGTACTTC. Translated: CASSLVGGVAKNIQYF.

The chain links TRBV6-5 to TRBJ1-2, with 9 bases aligning to TRBD1. The CDR3 consists of 16 residues. V was clipped by 0 bases and J by 6 bases; unmatched bases: 8. Looked up from germline, CDR1 is MNHEY and CDR2 is SVGAGI. CDR3 residues: CASSYSTTGGSNGYTF. CDR3 sequence (DNA): TGTGCCAGCAGTTACTCGACGACAGGGGGATCGAATGGCTACACCTTC.

The rearrangement joins TRBV11-2 to TRBJ1-1; D unresolved. The V end was cut by 0 bases, the J end by 3 bases, with 8 bases between. The CDR3 sequence is 14 residues long. CDR1 is SGHAT, CDR2 FQNNGV, per germline. The CDR3 is CASSLDRWDTEAFF. CDR3 in DNA: TGTGCCAGCAGCTTAGACAGGTGGGACACTGAAGCTTTCTTT.

J is TRBJ2-5 and V is TRBV11-2; TRBD1 or TRBD2 may be the D gene (6 bases each). With 8 bases removed from V and 1 base from J, the gap between germline ends came to 11 bases. Germline CDR1 reads SGHAT; CDR2 reads FQNNGV. The CDR3 has 13 amino acids. CDR3 sequence reads: CASLRGPQETQYF. Here the CDR3 DNA reads TGTGCCAGCCTACGGGGGCCCCAAGAGACCCAGTACTTC.

V and J are TRBV5-1 and TRBJ2-1; 11 bases are shared with TRBD2. With 2 bases clipped from V and 4 bases from J, the junction kept 11 bases outside the gene matches. This CDR3 is 18 amino acids long. Germline V CDR1 and CDR2: SGHRS, YFSETQ. DNA of the CDR3: TGCGCCAGCAGCTTAATAAACCCGGGACTAGCGGAGTACAATGAGCAGTTCTTC. It specifies CASSLINPGLAEYNEQFF. Combining the CDR3 with reference TRBV5-1 and TRBJ2-1 gives the whole variable domain KAGVTQTPRYLIKTRGQQVTLSCSPISGHRSVSWYQQTPGQGLQFLFEYFSETQRNKGNFPGRFSGRQFSNSRSEMNVSTLELGDSALYLCASSLINPGLAEYNEQFFGPGTRLTVL.

The V gene is TRBV5-1, the J gene TRBJ1-5; D ambiguous. Germline V gene sequence: CDR1 SGHRS, CDR2 YFSETQ. Trimming stripped 5 bases from V and 7 bases from J, with 16 bases between. There are 14 residues in the CDR3. For the CDR3, the DNA is TGCGCCAGCAGGGCTAACAGCATCGACCAGCCCCAGCATTTT. Its translation is CASRANSIDQPQHF.